This T cell receptor (beta chain) was retrieved from a study of OX40 agonist ivuxolimab in advanced cancers. Whole-study findings and limits: Among the lowest peripheral clonal expansion occurred in 0.1-3.0 mg/kg partial responders. Clonal expansion by week 6 occurred in CD4+ and CD8+ blood T cells (at 0.1 to 3.0 mg/kg).

About this clone: Its antigen is undetermined.

Generated by immunoSEQ multiplex PCR, the TCRdb table keeps only in-frame clones and is missing some. The sample consists of around 40,000 clones, 80% to 90% of them appearing once. The V end lost 4 bases, the J end lost 3 bases, and 16 bases lay between the germline ends. The germline CDR1 and CDR2 sequences are LGHNA and YNFKEQ. CDR3 size: 15 residues. The sample consisted of CD4+ or CD8+ T cells sorted from blood, taken in a trial of the OX40 agonist ivuxolimab. This chain connects TRBV4-2 to TRBJ2-7; possibly TRBD1 or TRBD2 for D (6 bases each). The sequence derives from an adult with an advanced solid tumor such as melanoma, head and neck, liver or kidney cancer. CDR3 in DNA: TGTGCCAGCAGCCTGGTAACGGGGGCAGACTACGAGCAGTACTTC. Translation: CASSLVTGADYEQYF.